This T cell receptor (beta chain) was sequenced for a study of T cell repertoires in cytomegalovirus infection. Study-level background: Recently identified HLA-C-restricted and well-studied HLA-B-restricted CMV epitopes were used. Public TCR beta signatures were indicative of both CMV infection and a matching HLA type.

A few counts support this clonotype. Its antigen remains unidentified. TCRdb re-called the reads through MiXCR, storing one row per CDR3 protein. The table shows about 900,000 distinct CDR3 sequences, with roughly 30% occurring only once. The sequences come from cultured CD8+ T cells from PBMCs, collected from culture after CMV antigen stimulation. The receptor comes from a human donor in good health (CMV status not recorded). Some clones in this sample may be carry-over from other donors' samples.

In DNA form, the CDR3 reads TGTGCCAGCAGCCCGAGGACACTCTACAATGAGCAGTTCTTC. Translated, it gives CASSPRTLYNEQFF. V is TRBV7-9 and J is TRBJ2-1, with D tentatively TRBD1 (5 bases). The CDR3 contains 14 residues. V lost 5 bases and J lost 3, with 11 bases in between. Per germline, CDR1 SEHNR and CDR2 FQNEAQ (reference sequence).